The sample holds one count of the clone carrying this T cell receptor beta chain. What it binds is unknown. Germline assignment: CDR1 MGHRA and CDR2 YSYEKL. The length of the CDR3 is 17 residues. Trimming removed 1 base from V and 13 bases from J; junction bases left unmatched: 14. The data are from a study of regulatory T cells in long-lasting Graves disease. Study conclusions and caveats: There was favoring of TRBV28, TRBJ1-2 and TRBJ2-5 in persistent disease.

The time point: persistent/refractory GD, antithyroid drugs over 5 years with positive TRAb. Construction of the TCR library relied on RNA isolated from PBMCs. For TCR beta, libraries came from iRepertoire HTBI primers and Arm-PCR of CDR3 regions. TCRdb redid the calling of the multiplex PCR reads with MiXCR, one entry per CDR3 protein. The table has over 650,000 distinct CDR3 sequences, around 30% seen once. This sequence joins TRBV4-1 and TRBJ2-2; 11 nucleotides align to TRBD2. The receptor was derived from a female donor with Graves disease. The sequencing used peripheral blood mononuclear cells (PBMCs), collected when the disease was refractory, from a patient treated with antithyroid drugs. DNA of the CDR3: TGCGCCAGCAGCCAAGCCGGGACTAGCGGTACTAGCGGCGTGCTGTTTTTT. Encoded protein: CASSQAGTSGTSGVLFF.